What follows are 23 T cell receptor beta chains derived from one specimen sequenced in a study of monozygotic twins with inflammatory bowel disease. TCRdb reanalyzed the 5' RACE reads, giving one entry per CDR3 protein sequence and no DNA. Listed are about 450,000 distinct CDR3 sequences; approximately 2.4% falls within the top ten. The sequenced material came from blood. The receptors derive from a human donor with ulcerative colitis or Crohn's disease, or a healthy co-twin of an affected twin (not recorded which).

This chain connects TRBV5-1 to TRBJ1-1; TCRdb lists TRBD1, though no DNA is available to test this call. Germline V gives CDR1 SGHRS, CDR2 YFSETQ. The length of the CDR3 is 14 residues. This CDR3 reads CASSLGTGSTEAFF. Together with reference TRBV5-1 and TRBJ1-1, the CDR3 gives the full variable domain: KAGVTQTPRYLIKTRGQQVTLSCSPISGHRSVSWYQQTPGQGLQFLFEYFSETQRNKGNFPGRFSGRQFSNSRSEMNVSTLELGDSALYLCASSLGTGSTEAFFGQGTRLTVV.

The chain recombines TRBV6-5 with TRBJ1-2. Germline V gives CDR1 MNHEY, CDR2 SVGAGI. This CDR3 is 14 amino acids long. The CDR3 loop reads CASSYQARNYGYTF.

The chain combines TRBV2 with TRBJ2-5; TCRdb proposes TRBD2, but this gene call is untestable without DNA. Germline values: CDR1 SNHLY, CDR2 FYNNEI. The CDR3 runs 11 residues. CDR3 amino acids: CASRALETQYF.

The chain carries TRBV20-1 and TRBJ2-5; absent DNA, TCRdb's TRBD2 call cannot be checked. CDR3 length equals 14 residues. Germline V gene data show CDR1 as DFQATT and CDR2 as SNEGSKA (reference sequence). The CDR3 spells CSASTSGGRETQYF.

The V gene is TRBV27, the J gene TRBJ2-1; TCRdb's assignment of TRBD2 cannot be checked, as there is no DNA. This CDR3 is 18 amino acids long. CDR1 and CDR2 from the germline V gene are MNHEY and SMNVEV (reference sequence). CDR3: CASSLRPGGLIPYNEQFF.

This chain links TRBV4-1 with TRBJ2-3; the TRBD2 assignment by TCRdb is unverifiable without DNA. The V gene's germline CDR1 is MGHRA and CDR2 YSYEKL. The CDR3 consists of 18 residues. CDR3 sequence reads: CASSHDVLGTGVQDTQYF.

The chain is built from TRBV20-1 and TRBJ2-7; no DNA is available, so the TRBD1 call from TCRdb remains unchecked. Looked up from germline, CDR1 is DFQATT and CDR2 is SNEGSKA (reference sequence). The CDR3 length is 13 residues. The CDR3 here is CSANGDRGREQYF.

The V and J genes are TRBV7-3 and TRBJ2-1; TCRdb reports TRBD2, a call that lacks DNA to check it against. Germline values: CDR1 SGHTA, CDR2 FQGTGA. CDR3 length equals 15 residues. The CDR3: CASSLTGLAGNEQFF.

V usage is TRBV19 and J usage is TRBJ2-7; TCRdb indicates TRBD1, and absent DNA this call remains unverified. Germline CDR1 and CDR2: LNHDA and SQIVND (reference sequence). This CDR3 spans 14 amino acids. CDR3 sequence reads: CASSISRDSYEQYF.

V is TRBV3-1 and J is TRBJ2-7. The CDR3 has 14 amino acids. CDR1 and CDR2 (germline): LGHDT, YNNKEL (reference sequence). The CDR3 reads CASSQAPGLYEQYF.

The V and J genes are TRBV12-3 or TRBV12-4 and TRBJ2-1; lacking DNA, the TRBD1 call made by TCRdb goes unchecked. The CDR3 consists of 16 residues. The CDR3: CASRPSDRGFRNEQFF.

The CDR3 spells CASSELYGRFQFF. V gene TRBV2 combines with J gene TRBJ2-1; there is no DNA to check the TCRdb D call of TRBD2. The CDR3 is 13 amino acids. Germline CDR1 and CDR2: SNHLY and FYNNEI.

The chain carries TRBV7-8 and TRBJ2-5; no DNA is available, so the TRBD2 call from TCRdb remains unchecked. CDR1 and CDR2 from the germline V gene are SGHVS and FQNEAQ. The CDR3 contains 15 residues. CDR3: CASSPGLAVVETQYF.

The chain recombines TRBV6-1 with TRBJ1-5; TCRdb's assignment of TRBD1 cannot be checked, as there is no DNA. CDR1 is MNHNS and CDR2 is SASEGT in the germline V gene. This CDR3 is built from 14 residues. The CDR3 is CASSRGVSNQPQHF.

The chain has TRBV5-6 and TRBJ1-1. The length of the CDR3 is 16 residues. CDR1 is SGHDT and CDR2 is YYEEEE in the germline V gene. CDR3 protein: CASSFSPRTVNTEAFF.

The chain joins TRBV11-2 to TRBJ2-4; no DNA is available, so the TRBD2 call from TCRdb remains unchecked. CDR1 is SGHAT, CDR2 FQNNGV, per germline. The length of the CDR3 is 15 residues. The CDR3 loop is CASSLAGGLKNIQYF. Based on the CDR3 plus reference TRBV11-2 and TRBJ2-4, the full variable domain is EAGVAQSPRYKIIEKRQSVAFWCNPISGHATLYWYQQILGQGPKLLIQFQNNGVVDDSQLPKDRFSAERLKGVDSTLKIQPAKLEDSAVYLCASSLAGGLKNIQYFGAGTRLSVL.

This sequence joins TRBV11-2 and TRBJ2-3; absent DNA, TCRdb's TRBD1 call cannot be checked. This CDR3 is 14 amino acids long. Germline V gene sequence: CDR1 SGHAT, CDR2 FQNNGV. The CDR3 loop is CASSSGIVTDTQYF. Drawing the rest from reference TRBV11-2 and TRBJ2-3, the complete variable domain is EAGVAQSPRYKIIEKRQSVAFWCNPISGHATLYWYQQILGQGPKLLIQFQNNGVVDDSQLPKDRFSAERLKGVDSTLKIQPAKLEDSAVYLCASSSGIVTDTQYFGPGTRLTVL.

The chain has TRBV5-6 and TRBJ1-2. The CDR3 spans 14 residues. Germline V gives CDR1 SGHDT, CDR2 YYEEEE. CDR3 amino acids: CASSLNLFGYGYTF.

The V call is TRBV19, the J call TRBJ2-7. There are 15 residues in the CDR3. In germline, CDR1 is LNHDA, CDR2 SQIVND (reference sequence). This CDR3 reads CASSIAGSQPTEQYF.

The V gene is TRBV29-1, the J gene TRBJ2-2; the TRBD1 assignment by TCRdb is unverifiable without DNA. This CDR3 spans 15 amino acids. Germline CDR1 and CDR2: SQVTM and ANQGSEA. CDR3 loop: CSVEVGGPDTGELFF.

The CDR3 sequence is CSAREEGRAFSPLHF. The rearrangement uses TRBV20-1 and TRBJ1-6. CDR3 length: 15 residues. Germline V gene sequence: CDR1 DFQATT, CDR2 SNEGSKA (reference sequence).

The chain is built from TRBV4-2 and TRBJ1-5. CDR1 and CDR2 (germline): LGHNA, YNFKEQ. The CDR3 covers 15 residues. CDR3 protein: CASSQDQQESQPQHF.

V is TRBV6-2 or TRBV6-3 and J is TRBJ1-2; TCRdb's D call of TRBD1 is untestable without DNA. Germline CDR1 and CDR2: MNHEY and SVGEGT. The CDR3 covers 15 residues. This CDR3 is CASSGDRDPNYGYTF.